Following are 3 T cell receptor beta chains from one sample sequenced in a study of blood T cell repertoires in COVID-19. Produced via immunoSEQ multiplex PCR; TCRdb's table is partial and in-frame only. Of over 110,000 clones in the sample, more than 65% were seen once. Source material: peripheral blood. The receptors originated from a man older than 75 with acute or convalescent COVID-19.

V usage is TRBV24-1 and J usage is TRBJ2-7, with D possibly being TRBD1 (6 bases). The germline V gene encodes CDR1 KGHDR and CDR2 SFDVKD. This CDR3 comprises 15 residues. V dropped 3 bases and J dropped 3 bases, with 14 bases sitting between them. This CDR3 reads CATSDPPQGVYEQYF. CDR3 coding DNA: TGTGCCACCAGTGATCCGCCACAGGGAGTCTACGAGCAGTACTTC.

The V call is TRBV11-1, the J call TRBJ2-7, with 9 bases identical to TRBD1. Germline lookup yields CDR1 SGHAT and CDR2 FQDESV (reference sequence). The ends lost 5 bases at V and 5 bases at J; junction bases unmatched: 7. The CDR3 has 14 amino acids. CDR3 coding DNA: TGTGCCAGCAGCCTCTGGACAGGGGAGGACGAGCAGTACTTC. This encodes CASSLWTGEDEQYF. Looking up the rest from reference TRBV11-1 and TRBJ2-7 gives the full variable domain: EAEVAQSPRYKITEKSQAVAFWCDPISGHATLYWYRQILGQGPELLVQFQDESVVDDSQLPKDRFSAERLKGVDSTLKIQPAELGDSAMYLCASSLWTGEDEQYFGPGTRLTVT.

This chain joins TRBV19 and TRBJ2-1; D perhaps matches TRBD1 (6 bases). The V gene lost 6 bases and the J gene lost 8 bases, with 14 bases spanning the gap. Germline values: CDR1 LNHDA, CDR2 SQIVND (reference sequence). The CDR3 has 13 residues. The CDR3 loop is CASRGRGRDEQFF. In DNA, the CDR3 is TGTGCCAGTAGGGGCAGGGGCAGGGATGAGCAGTTCTTC.